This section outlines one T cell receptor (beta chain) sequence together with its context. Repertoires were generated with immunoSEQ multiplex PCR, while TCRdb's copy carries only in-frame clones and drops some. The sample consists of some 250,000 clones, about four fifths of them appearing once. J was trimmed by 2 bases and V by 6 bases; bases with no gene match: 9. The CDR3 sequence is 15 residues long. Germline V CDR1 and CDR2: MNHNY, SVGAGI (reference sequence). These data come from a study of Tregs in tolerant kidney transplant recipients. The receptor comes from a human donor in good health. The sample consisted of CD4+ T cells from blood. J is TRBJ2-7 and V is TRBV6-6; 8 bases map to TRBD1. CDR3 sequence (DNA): TGTGCCAGCAGCCACAGGGACAGGAAGCCCTACGAGCAGTACTTC. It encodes CASSHRDRKPYEQYF.